The clone carrying this TCR beta chain came up once. At the survey level, the v3.0 immunoSEQ assay was run. Sequencing was performed with immunoSEQ multiplex PCR; in TCRdb, only in-frame clones are kept and a portion is missing. The sample consists of 7,500 to 9,500 clones, roughly 84% of them appearing once. The data derive from a study of long-term antiretroviral therapy in people with HIV. Trimming shortened V by 0 bases and J by 7 bases, and 10 bases separated the two germline ends. Germline V CDR1 and CDR2: LNHNV, YYDKDF (reference sequence). This CDR3 is built from 15 residues. The receptor was isolated from a young man with HIV. Sequences were derived from unsorted PBMCs, sampled 0.3 years before starting antiretroviral therapy. V gene TRBV15 combines with J gene TRBJ1-6, with no clear D. CDR3 in amino acids: CATSRDRRLNSPLHF. The CDR3, as DNA: TGTGCCACCAGCAGAGATCGCCGGCTAAATTCACCCCTCCACTTT.